This TCR beta chain was documented in a study of human T cells and chemical hapten exposure. Using its own MiXCR run on the RACE reads, TCRdb lists one record per CDR3 protein. The sample lists tens of thousands of distinct CDR3 sequences; around a third were seen once. This clonotype has just a few counts. Antigen unknown. CDR3 length: 13 residues. V lost 5 bases, J lost 0 bases, and 8 bases lay in between. The time point was: patch test 1, 2 weeks after DPC sensitization. The sample's treatment: therapeutic diphenylcyclopropenone sensitization with weekly scalp DPC. Someone pulled total RNA out of unfractionated whole blood. Findings of the study overall: It should be noted that donors had alopecia, so their immune response may differ from healthy people's. While controls formed fewer of them, expanded TCRs formed significantly more large CDR3 similarity clusters.

The TCR originated in a man between 40 and 49 years old with alopecia areata. Some clones in this sample may be carry-over from other donors' samples. The sample here was whole blood, taken in connection with sensitization to the hapten diphenylcyclopropenone (DPC). V is TRBV12-3 or TRBV12-4 and J is TRBJ2-7; D remains ambiguous. CDR3 residues: CASSNGDSYEQYF. For the CDR3, the DNA is TGTGCCAGCAGTAATGGGGACTCCTACGAGCAGTACTTC.